This T cell receptor beta chain was found in a study of T cells after yellow fever vaccination. Findings and caveats of the study: Among primary-vaccination clones, most reappeared after the booster, at 95% to 96% for CD4 and under 90% for CD8.

From germline, CDR1 is SGDLS and CDR2 YYNGEE. Trimming stripped 3 bases from V and 6 bases from J, with 16 bases between. This CDR3 is built from 16 residues. Note on this clonotype: Its antigen is still unknown.

Universal primer sites and UMIs were introduced during 5'RACE template-switching synthesis of TCR cDNA. TCRdb re-derived calls from the 5' RACE reads in MiXCR, one entry per CDR3 protein. The table records under 300,000 distinct CDR3 sequences, over 6.5% of them present only once. V usage is TRBV9 and J usage is TRBJ1-6; D is possibly TRBD1 (5 bases). Sequences were derived from CD4+ T cells sorted from PBMCs, sampled on the day of the yellow fever booster vaccination. This TCR was recovered from a man between 25 and 39 years old who received the YFV17D yellow fever vaccine. Written as DNA, the CDR3 is TGTGCCAGCAGCGGGCATAGGGGCGCTGGTAATTCACCCCTCCACTTT. Translating it yields CASSGHRGAGNSPLHF.